Listed here are 24 T cell receptor beta chains from one sample, sequenced in a study of early T cells in non-severe SARS-CoV-2 infection. MiXCR, run by TCRdb on the 5' RACE reads, gives a single entry per CDR3 protein. The repertoire holds 55,000 to 75,000 distinct CDR3 sequences, less than 9.5% seen once, with roughly 3.5% in the top ten. The sequenced material came from whole blood. These receptors came from an adult who was a healthcare worker with PCR-confirmed SARS-CoV-2 infection or an uninfected control (not recorded which).

The chain carries TRBV3-1 and TRBJ1-2, with D unresolved. The germline gives CDR1 LGHDT, CDR2 YNNKEL (reference sequence). The germline V and J ends were trimmed by 1 base and 9 bases, with 15 bases remaining between them. The CDR3 consists of 14 residues. The CDR3 DNA sequence: TGTGCCAGCAGCCAAGCGGCGCTCCGAGGGAGCTACACCTTC. Its protein product is CASSQAALRGSYTF. The full variable domain, its missing parts supplied by reference TRBV3-1 and TRBJ1-2, is DTAVSQTPKYLVTQMGNDKSIKCEQNLGHDTMYWYKQDSKKFLKIMFSYNNKELIINETVPNRFSPKSPDKAHLNLHINSLELGDSAVYFCASSQAALRGSYTFGSGTRLTVV.

This clonotype was counted ten times or more. The chain carries TRBV28 and TRBJ1-1; D is ambiguous. V was trimmed by 2 bases and J by 3 bases, leaving 4 bases between them. Germline CDR1 and CDR2: MDHEN and SYDVKM. The CDR3 sequence is 12 residues long. The CDR3 here is CASSLRDTEAFF. CDR3 DNA: TGTGCCAGCAGTTTAAGAGACACTGAAGCTTTCTTT.

Comments on this clonotype: It may be a read error: a sequence one base away is much more abundant. The CDR3: CAGSNDLNSPLHF. CDR3 DNA sequence: TGTGCCGGCAGCAACGACTTGAATTCACCCCTCCACTTT. The rearrangement joins TRBV7-2 to TRBJ1-6; D is ambiguous. This CDR3 contains 13 residues. Germline V gene data show CDR1 as SGHTA and CDR2 as FQGNSA.

This clonotype was observed a few times. The chain couples TRBV10-3 to TRBJ2-3; D ambiguous. Trimming removed 2 bases from V and 1 base from J, with 4 bases in between. The CDR3 is 13 amino acids. Germline assignment: CDR1 ENHRY and CDR2 SYGVKD. For the CDR3, the DNA is TGTGCCATCAGTGAGGGGGGCACAGATACGCAGTATTTT. This codes for CAISEGGTDTQYF.

This clonotype was seen ten or more times. The V and J genes are TRBV5-1 and TRBJ2-1, with D possibly matching TRBD2 (6 bases). Trimming removed 4 bases from V and 0 bases from J, with 17 bases in between. The germline V gene encodes CDR1 SGHRS and CDR2 YFSETQ. The CDR3 spans 17 residues. This CDR3 is CASSPSAGISSYNEQFF. CDR3 nucleotide sequence: TGCGCCAGCAGCCCTTCAGCGGGTATAAGCTCCTACAATGAGCAGTTCTTC.

This clonotype was counted a few times. The J gene is TRBJ2-3, the V gene TRBV12-3 or TRBV12-4; D is unresolved. The CDR3 covers 17 residues. The V end was cut by 5 bases, the J end by 4 bases, with 22 bases between. CDR3 DNA: TGTGCCAGCAGTCCCAACAGTGGACCCCTCGGCCCAGATACGCAGTATTTT. Protein sequence: CASSPNSGPLGPDTQYF.

This clonotype has ten or more counts. DNA for the CDR3: TGTGCCAGCAGCACAACCAGGGGTAACACTGAAGCTTTCTTT. It translates to CASSTTRGNTEAFF. The V and J genes are TRBV7-6 and TRBJ1-1, with D possibly matching TRBD1 (6 bases). From germline, CDR1 is SGHVS and CDR2 FNYEAQ. The CDR3 totals 14 residues. V lost 5 bases and J lost 2, with 12 bases in between.

This chain links TRBV20-1 with TRBJ1-6, with D hard to call. Germline CDR1 is DFQATT and CDR2 is SNEGSKA (reference sequence). The CDR3 has 15 residues. Trimming shortened V by 4 bases and J by 5 bases, and 15 bases separated the two germline ends. This chain's CDR3 is CSATDPDGNNSPLHF. The CDR3 DNA is TGCAGTGCTACCGATCCTGACGGGAATAATTCACCCCTCCACTTT.

The sample holds a few counts of this clonotype. The J gene is TRBJ2-2, the V gene TRBV7-9; D is perhaps TRBD1 (6 bases). The V gene's germline CDR1 is SEHNR and CDR2 FQNEAQ (reference sequence). The V end lost 2 bases, the J end lost 2 bases, and 12 bases lay between the germline ends. This CDR3 comprises 16 residues. CDR3 bases: TGTGCCAGCAGCTTACTCGGGACACCTAACACCGGGGAGCTGTTTTTT. Amino acid sequence: CASSLLGTPNTGELFF.

This clonotype has ten or more counts. This chain joins TRBV28 and TRBJ1-1, with D unresolved. V lost 1 base to trimming and J lost 5 bases, with 11 bases between them. The germline V gene has CDR1 MDHEN and CDR2 SYDVKM. CDR3 length: 14 residues. The CDR3 nucleotides read TGTGCCAGCAGTTTATTCGGAGGGAGGACTGAAGCTTTCTTT. This gives the protein CASSLFGGRTEAFF.

The table lists this clonotype with a few counts. The rearrangement joins TRBV15 to TRBJ1-3; 7 bases align to TRBD1. Germline V gives CDR1 LNHNV, CDR2 YYDKDF (reference sequence). The CDR3 covers 18 residues. V lost 0 bases and J lost 0; bases outside the gene matches: 8. In DNA form, the CDR3 reads TGTGCCACCAGCAGAGACTGGGACAGTTCTCGCTCTGGAAACACCATATATTTT. Its translation: CATSRDWDSSRSGNTIYF.

This clonotype was seen many times. This chain joins TRBV9 and TRBJ2-5, with a tentative D call TRBD2 (5 bases). This CDR3 has 13 residues. The ends were cut back, 3 bases at V and 5 bases at J, with 11 bases in the middle. CDR1 and CDR2 from the germline V gene are SGDLS and YYNGEE. CDR3 nucleotides: TGTGCCAGCAGCGCCTCCCCGGGGGAGACCCAGTACTTC. Translating gives CASSASPGETQYF.

This clonotype was recorded a few times. The V call is TRBV12-3 or TRBV12-4, the J call TRBJ2-1, with a tentative D call TRBD2 (5 bases). The CDR3 spans 15 residues. Trimming left V 4 bases short and J 7 bases short, with 17 bases between. The CDR3 loop is CASSSTARGWNEQFF. CDR3 nucleotide sequence: TGTGCCAGCAGTTCCACGGCGAGAGGGTGGAATGAGCAGTTCTTC.

This clonotype showed up just a few times. This sequence joins TRBV2 and TRBJ2-1, with a possible D match to TRBD2 (6 bases). Germline CDR1 reads SNHLY; CDR2 reads FYNNEI. This CDR3 is 13 amino acids long. V lost 4 bases, J lost 9 bases, and 13 bases lay in between. The CDR3 protein is CASSVGEEAEQFF. CDR3 bases: TGTGCCAGCAGTGTCGGGGAGGAGGCTGAGCAGTTCTTC.

At least ten counts were recorded for this clonotype. This sequence joins TRBV24-1 and TRBJ2-6; D is possibly TRBD1 (5 bases). V was trimmed by 9 bases and J by 3 bases, leaving 8 bases between them. The germline CDR1 and CDR2 sequences are KGHDR and SFDVKD. The CDR3 spans 13 residues. CDR3 sequence: CATGAHGANVLTF. CDR3 coding DNA: TGTGCCACCGGGGCGCATGGGGCCAACGTCCTGACTTTC.

This clonotype was detected many times. This chain links TRBV20-1 with TRBJ2-3; 12 nucleotides agree with TRBD2. Germline CDR1 and CDR2: DFQATT and SNEGSKA (reference sequence). J lost 1 base, V lost 7 bases, and 6 bases had no gene match. The CDR3 consists of 15 residues. The CDR3 protein is CSVPTSGGGTDTQYF. CDR3 coding DNA: TGCAGTGTCCCGACTAGCGGGGGCGGCACAGATACGCAGTATTTT.

At least ten counts were recorded for this clonotype. The V and J genes are TRBV24-1 and TRBJ2-2, with 10 bases aligning to TRBD1. CDR1 and CDR2 (germline): KGHDR, SFDVKD. V was clipped by 4 bases and J by 3 bases; unmatched bases: 4. The CDR3 is 16 residues long. This CDR3 is CATSDAGTGDTGELFF. In nucleotides, the CDR3 is TGTGCCACCAGTGACGCGGGGACAGGGGACACCGGGGAGCTGTTTTTT.

The chain couples TRBV5-1 to TRBJ2-1; D is undetermined. The V gene's germline CDR1 is SGHRS and CDR2 YFSETQ. The CDR3 spans 15 residues. Trimming removed 6 bases at V and 6 bases at J, with 19 bases between. The CDR3 region is CASTFLGPQSNEQFF. The DNA for the CDR3 is TGCGCCAGCACCTTCCTAGGCCCGCAGAGCAATGAGCAGTTCTTC.

This clonotype was recorded at least ten times. The chain recombines TRBV7-9 with TRBJ2-7; weak D call: TRBD2 (5 bases). Trimming pared 6 bases from V and 7 bases from J, leaving 19 bases between. There are 14 residues in the CDR3. CDR1 and CDR2 (germline): SEHNR, FQNEAQ (reference sequence). The CDR3, as DNA: TGTGCCAGCAGTTTCGGCTCAACTTCGGGGGAGCAGTACTTC. Its protein is CASSFGSTSGEQYF.

This clonotype was seen a handful of times. This chain joins TRBV20-1 and TRBJ2-7; D call uncertain. The CDR3 length is 11 residues. The germline V gene encodes CDR1 DFQATT and CDR2 SNEGSKA (reference sequence). The CDR3 reads CSRIWPYEQYF. DNA for the CDR3: TGCAGCCGGATCTGGCCCTACGAGCAGTACTTC.

This clonotype was picked up a small number of times. DNA of the CDR3: TGTGCCATCAGTGAGTCATCATCCAGCGGGAGGAAGGCCGGGGAGCTGTTTTTT. Protein sequence: CAISESSSSGRKAGELFF. The gene calls are TRBV10-3 and TRBJ2-2, with TRBD2 identical over 9 bases. CDR1 is ENHRY and CDR2 is SYGVKD in the germline V gene. The trim removed 0 bases at V and 6 bases at J, leaving 11 bases unmatched. The CDR3 totals 18 residues.

This clonotype was observed many times. The J gene is TRBJ2-3, the V gene TRBV5-1; D unresolved. The V end was cut by 4 bases, the J end by 5 bases, with 11 bases between. This CDR3 contains 13 residues. Germline-derived CDR1 and CDR2 are SGHRS and YFSETQ. For the CDR3, the DNA is TGCGCCAGCAGCGGGGTCGATGAAGATACGCAGTATTTT. Its translation: CASSGVDEDTQYF.

This clonotype was counted ten times or more. The chain recombines TRBV7-6 with TRBJ2-1; D is perhaps TRBD2 (6 bases). V lost 4 bases, J lost 5 bases, and 18 bases lay in between. CDR1 and CDR2 from the germline V gene are SGHVS and FNYEAQ. The CDR3 is made up of 16 amino acids. CDR3 sequence: CASSSPARTTNNEQFF. CDR3 coding DNA: TGTGCCAGCAGCTCTCCCGCCCGGACTACCAACAATGAGCAGTTCTTC.

Ten or more counts support this clonotype. The chain combines TRBV11-3 with TRBJ2-3; 8 nucleotides align to TRBD2. The CDR3 runs to 17 residues. V dropped 1 base and J dropped 1; count of bases not matched to a gene: 7. Looked up from germline, CDR1 is SGHNT and CDR2 is YENEEA. This CDR3 reads CASSLAEGLVGTDTQYF. As DNA, the CDR3 is TGTGCCAGCAGCTTAGCAGAGGGACTAGTGGGCACAGATACGCAGTATTTT. Looking up the rest from reference TRBV11-3 and TRBJ2-3 gives the full variable domain: EAGVVQSPRYKIIEKKQPVAFWCNPISGHNTLYWYLQNLGQGPELLIRYENEEAVDDSQLPKDRFSAERLKGVDSTLKIQPAELGDSAVYLCASSLAEGLVGTDTQYFGPGTRLTVL.